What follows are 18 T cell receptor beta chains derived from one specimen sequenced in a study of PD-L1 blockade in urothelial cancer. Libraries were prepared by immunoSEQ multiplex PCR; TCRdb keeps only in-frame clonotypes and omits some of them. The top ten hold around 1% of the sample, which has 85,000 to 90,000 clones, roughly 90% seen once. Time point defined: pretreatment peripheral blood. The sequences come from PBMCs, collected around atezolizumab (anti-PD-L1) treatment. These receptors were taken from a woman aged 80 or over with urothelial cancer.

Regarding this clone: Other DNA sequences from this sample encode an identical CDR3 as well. The CDR3 sequence is CASSLAMSSYEQYF. For the CDR3, the DNA is TGTGCCAGCAGCTTGGCCATGAGCTCCTACGAGCAGTACTTC. This chain connects TRBV5-4 to TRBJ2-7, with D unresolved. The CDR3 is made up of 14 amino acids. With 0 bases removed from V and 0 bases from J, the gap between germline ends came to 7 bases. CDR1 and CDR2 from the germline V gene are SGHNT and YYREEE (reference sequence).

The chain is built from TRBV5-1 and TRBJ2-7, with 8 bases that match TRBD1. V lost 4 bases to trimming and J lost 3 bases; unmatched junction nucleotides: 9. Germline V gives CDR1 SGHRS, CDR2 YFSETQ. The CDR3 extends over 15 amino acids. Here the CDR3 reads CASSLTGGGLYEQYF. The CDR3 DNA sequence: TGCGCCAGCAGCCTTACAGGGGGAGGTCTCTACGAGCAGTACTTC.

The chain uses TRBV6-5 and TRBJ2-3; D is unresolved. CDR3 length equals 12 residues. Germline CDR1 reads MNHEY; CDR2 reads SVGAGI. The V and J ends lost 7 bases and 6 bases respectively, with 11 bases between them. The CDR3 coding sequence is TGTGCCAGCATCGATTCCGCGGATACGCAGTATTTT. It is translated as CASIDSADTQYF.

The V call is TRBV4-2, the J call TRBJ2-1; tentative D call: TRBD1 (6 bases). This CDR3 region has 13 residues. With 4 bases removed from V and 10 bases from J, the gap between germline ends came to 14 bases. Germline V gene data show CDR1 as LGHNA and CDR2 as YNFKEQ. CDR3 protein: CASSPNRVSEQFF. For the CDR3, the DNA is TGTGCCAGCAGCCCGAACAGGGTAAGCGAGCAGTTCTTC.

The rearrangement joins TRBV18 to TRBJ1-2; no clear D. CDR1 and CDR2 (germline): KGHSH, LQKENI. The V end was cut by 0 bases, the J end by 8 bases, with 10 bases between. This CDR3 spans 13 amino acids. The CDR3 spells CASSPPMGGGYTF. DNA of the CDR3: TGTGCCAGCTCACCACCCATGGGAGGGGGCTACACCTTC.

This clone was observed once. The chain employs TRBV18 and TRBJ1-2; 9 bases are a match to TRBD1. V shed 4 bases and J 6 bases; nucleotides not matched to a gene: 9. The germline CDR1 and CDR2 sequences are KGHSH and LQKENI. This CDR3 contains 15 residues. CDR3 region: CASSQNRGQGDGYTF. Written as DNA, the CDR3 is TGTGCCAGCTCACAAAACAGGGGGCAAGGAGATGGCTACACCTTC.

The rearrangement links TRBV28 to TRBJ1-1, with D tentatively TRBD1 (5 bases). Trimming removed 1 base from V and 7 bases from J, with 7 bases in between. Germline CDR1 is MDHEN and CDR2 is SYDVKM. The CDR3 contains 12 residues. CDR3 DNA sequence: TGTGCCAGCAGTTTATTCAGGGATGAAGCTTTCTTT. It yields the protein CASSLFRDEAFF.

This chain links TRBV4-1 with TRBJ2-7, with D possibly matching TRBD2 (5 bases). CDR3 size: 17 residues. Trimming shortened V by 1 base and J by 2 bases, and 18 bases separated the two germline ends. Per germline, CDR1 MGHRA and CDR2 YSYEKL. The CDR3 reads CASSQAAAGQPTYEQYF. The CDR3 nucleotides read TGCGCCAGCAGCCAAGCGGCGGCGGGCCAACCTACCTACGAGCAGTACTTC.

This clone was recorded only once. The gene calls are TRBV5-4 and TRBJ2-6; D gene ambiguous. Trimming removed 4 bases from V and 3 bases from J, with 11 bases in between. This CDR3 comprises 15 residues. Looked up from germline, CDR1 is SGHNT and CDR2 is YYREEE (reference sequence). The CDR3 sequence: CASSQPPGGANVLTF. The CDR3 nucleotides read TGTGCCAGCAGCCAACCACCGGGTGGGGCCAACGTCCTGACTTTC. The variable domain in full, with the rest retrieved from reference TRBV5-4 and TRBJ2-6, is ETGVTQSPTHLIKTRGQQVTLRCSSQSGHNTVSWYQQALGQGPQFIFQYYREEENGRGNFPPRFSGLQFPNYSSELNVNALELDDSALYLCASSQPPGGANVLTFGAGSRLTVL.

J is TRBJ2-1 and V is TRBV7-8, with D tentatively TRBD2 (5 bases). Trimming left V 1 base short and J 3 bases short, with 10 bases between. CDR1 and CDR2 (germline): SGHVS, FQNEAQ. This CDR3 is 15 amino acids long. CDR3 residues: CASSLVTGFYNEQFF. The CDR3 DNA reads TGTGCCAGCAGCTTAGTTACGGGGTTCTACAATGAGCAGTTCTTC.

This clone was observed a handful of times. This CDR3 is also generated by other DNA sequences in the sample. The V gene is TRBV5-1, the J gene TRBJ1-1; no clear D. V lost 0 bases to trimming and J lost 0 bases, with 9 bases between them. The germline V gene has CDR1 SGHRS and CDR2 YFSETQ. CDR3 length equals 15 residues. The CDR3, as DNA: TGCGCCAGCAGCTTGGCGGGAGGCTTGAACACTGAAGCTTTCTTT. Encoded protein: CASSLAGGLNTEAFF.

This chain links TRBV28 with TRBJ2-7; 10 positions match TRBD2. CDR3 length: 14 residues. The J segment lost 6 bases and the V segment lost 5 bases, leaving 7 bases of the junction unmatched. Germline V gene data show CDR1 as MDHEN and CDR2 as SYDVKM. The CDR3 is CASSASGRSVEQYF. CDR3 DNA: TGTGCCAGCAGTGCTAGCGGGAGATCGGTCGAGCAGTACTTC. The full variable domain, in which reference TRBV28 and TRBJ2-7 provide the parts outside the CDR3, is DVKVTQSSRYLVKRTGEKVFLECVQDMDHENMFWYRQDPGLGLRLIYFSYDVKMKEKGDIPEGYSVSREKKERFSLILESASTNQTSMYLCASSASGRSVEQYFGPGTRLTVT.

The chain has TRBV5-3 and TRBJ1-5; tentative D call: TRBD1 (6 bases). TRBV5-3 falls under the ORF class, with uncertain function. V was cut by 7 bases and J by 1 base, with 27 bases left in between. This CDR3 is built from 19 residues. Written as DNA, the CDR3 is TGTGCCAGACCCGCAACGGAAAGGACAGTCTCTCCCAGCAATCAGCCCCAGCATTTT. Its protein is CARPATERTVSPSNQPQHF.

CDR3 nucleotide sequence: TGTGCCAGCAGTTTACTCTCAGGACAGGAGGGTGGCTACACCTTC. It yields the protein CASSLLSGQEGGYTF. The V call is TRBV28, the J call TRBJ1-2, with TRBD1 matching over 7 bases. The CDR3 runs to 15 residues. After removal of 2 bases from V and 7 bases from J, the junction contained 10 bases not matched to a gene. From germline, CDR1 is MDHEN and CDR2 SYDVKM.

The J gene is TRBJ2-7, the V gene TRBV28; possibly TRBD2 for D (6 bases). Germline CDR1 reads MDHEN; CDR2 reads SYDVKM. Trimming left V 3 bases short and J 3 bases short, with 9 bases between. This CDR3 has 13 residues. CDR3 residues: CASSFPTSYEQYF. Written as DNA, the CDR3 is TGTGCCAGCAGTTTCCCGACTAGCTACGAGCAGTACTTC.

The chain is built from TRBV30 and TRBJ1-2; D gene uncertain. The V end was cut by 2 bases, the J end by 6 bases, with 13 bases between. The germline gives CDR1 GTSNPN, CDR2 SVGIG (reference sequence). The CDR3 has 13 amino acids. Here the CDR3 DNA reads TGTGCCTGGAGTTATGGGGAGTGGAATGGCTACACCTTC. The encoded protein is CAWSYGEWNGYTF. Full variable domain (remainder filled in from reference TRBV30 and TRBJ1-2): SQTIHQWPATLVQPVGSPLSLECTVEGTSNPNLYWYRQAAGRGLQLLFYSVGIGQISSEVPQNLSASRPQDRQFILSSKKLLLSDSGFYLCAWSYGEWNGYTFGSGTRLTVV.

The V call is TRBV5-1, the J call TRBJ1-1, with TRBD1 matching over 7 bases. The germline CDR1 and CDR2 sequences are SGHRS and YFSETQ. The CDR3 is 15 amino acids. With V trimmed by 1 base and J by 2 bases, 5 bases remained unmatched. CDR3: CASSLITGVNTEAFF. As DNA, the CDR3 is TGCGCCAGCAGCTTGATAACAGGGGTAAACACTGAAGCTTTCTTT.

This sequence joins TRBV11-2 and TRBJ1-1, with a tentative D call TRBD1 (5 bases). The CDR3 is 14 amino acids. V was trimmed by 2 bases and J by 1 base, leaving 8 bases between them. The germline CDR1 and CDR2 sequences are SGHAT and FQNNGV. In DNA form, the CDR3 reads TGTGCCAGCAGCTTAAGACAGACGAACACTGAAGCTTTCTTT. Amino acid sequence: CASSLRQTNTEAFF.